This entry concerns a single T cell receptor (beta chain). It lacks a known antigen. The input lacks base qualities; no much larger clone sits a single base away. Its CDR3 holds 17 amino acids, cysteine through phenylalanine. Only the CDR3 region is kept as DNA, spanning 51 bases read in frame from base 1. The germline V gene (reference sequence) specifies SEHNR as CDR1 and FQNEAQ as CDR2. V has 5 bases trimmed and J has 4 bases trimmed; junction bases matching no gene number 15. The data were obtained in a study of blood T cell repertoires in COVID-19 (TCRdb year 2020). General notes on the study: The collaborator samples originated in the United States, Italy and Spain and spanned the acute and convalescent phases of COVID-19. The repertoires were released in a freely available public database intended as a resource for research on the immune response to SARS-CoV-2. HLA class I and class II types, where available, came from metadata supplied by the sample provider rather than from assay-based typing. The dataset comprised deeply sampled blood TCRbeta repertoires from subjects exposed to, actively infected with, or recovered from COVID-19. Samples were obtained from the ongoing ImmuneRACE study (first 160 participants) and from some 1,200 subjects provided by 6 global collaborators. The material from the prospective study consisted of cDNA or gDNA derived from T cells, B-cell-depleted T cells, or PBMCs. Nearly every sample came with metadata listing a de-identified subject ID, COVID-19 status, age in years and sex. On the study overall, not on this receptor specifically: Clinical and demographic metadata were provided uncurated, with the amount varying by source and participant.

The immunoSEQ Assay, a bias-controlled multiplex PCR, was used to amplify TCRbeta CDR3 regions from genomic DNA. The study's own analysis went as follows. Nucleated cell counts per sample were estimated from amplification of reference gene primers within the assay. Sequence reads were collapsed and filtered to measure the absolute abundance of every unique TCRbeta CDR3 rearrangement. For each sample, productive Simpson clonality was calculated as the square root of Simpson's diversity index across productive rearrangements. TCRdb limited this immuneACCESS table to in-frame rearrangements with V and J called. A share of clones is missing; checked studies link under half to unresolved V genes, and the rest is unexplained. V and J calls and clone size come straight from that table; D and trimming were deduced from the DNA. A total of 270,000 or so clones appear in this sample, roughly 89% of them only once. 2.1% of the sample belongs to the ten largest clones.

One collaborating source in Seattle enrolled patients during active infection and followed them longitudinally through the course of disease. The collaborating institutions used their own protocols to collect whole blood in K2EDTA tubes. For TCRbeta analysis, collaborators shipped samples as frozen whole blood, isolated PBMCs, or DNA extracted from either of those sample types. Recombination joined TRBV7-9 with TRBJ2-3; TRBD1 aligns with 7 central bases. The receptor comes from a woman aged 55-69 years with COVID-19, enrolled during active disease. Sequenced: peripheral blood. The CDR3 protein sequence reads: CASSPTLGGTGADTQYF. The nucleotide sequence is TGTGCCAGCAGCCCTACTCTGGGTGGTACAGGGGCAGATACGCAGTATTTT.